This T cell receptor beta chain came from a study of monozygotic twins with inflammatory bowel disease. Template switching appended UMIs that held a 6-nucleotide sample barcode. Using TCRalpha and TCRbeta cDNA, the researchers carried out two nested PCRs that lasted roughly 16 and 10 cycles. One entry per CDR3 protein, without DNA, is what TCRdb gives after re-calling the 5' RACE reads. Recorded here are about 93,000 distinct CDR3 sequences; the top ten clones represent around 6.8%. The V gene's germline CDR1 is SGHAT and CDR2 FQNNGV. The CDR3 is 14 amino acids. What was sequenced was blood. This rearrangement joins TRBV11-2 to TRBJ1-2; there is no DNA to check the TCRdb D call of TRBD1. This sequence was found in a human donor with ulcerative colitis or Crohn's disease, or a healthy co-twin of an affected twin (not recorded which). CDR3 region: CASSPRDRAGGYTF.